The 31 T cell receptor beta chains presented below share a single source sample, sequenced in a study of T cells after yellow fever vaccination. Using its own MiXCR run on the 5' RACE reads, TCRdb lists one record per CDR3 protein. The sample holds a few hundred thousand distinct CDR3 sequences, about 15% seen once. Material: PBMCs, obtained less than 6 days after the first yellow fever vaccination. The receptors shown here come from a man younger than 35 who received the YFV17D yellow fever vaccine.

In its sample, this clonotype was seen a few times. This rearrangement joins TRBV7-8 to TRBJ2-7, with D maybe TRBD1 (6 bases). V dropped 5 bases and J dropped 6 bases, with 14 bases sitting between them. The CDR3 is 13 amino acids. Germline CDR1 reads SGHVS; CDR2 reads FQNEAQ. The CDR3 nucleotides are TGTGCCAGCAGCCCGAGCTTAGGGGGCGAGCAGTACGTC. Translation gives CASSPSLGGEQYV.

There are a few counts of this clonotype. The V gene is TRBV7-3, the J gene TRBJ2-1; TRBD2 aligns across 7 bases. V shed 5 bases and J 8 bases; nucleotides not matched to a gene: 12. From germline, CDR1 is SGHTA and CDR2 FQGTGA. The CDR3 contains 15 residues. CDR3 residues: CASSHGLGVRDEQFF. CDR3 nucleotide sequence: TGTGCCAGCAGCCACGGACTAGGGGTGAGGGATGAGCAGTTCTTC.

In its sample, this clonotype was seen many times. The chain links TRBV21-1 to TRBJ2-7; the table assigns TRBD1, which was not confirmed against the DNA. TRBV21-1 is a pseudogene locus. The CDR3 is 15 amino acids. The CDR3 DNA is TGTGCCAGCAGCAAACCTTTAATACAGGGGAGCGAGCAGTACGTC. Protein: CASSKPLIQGSEQYV.

This clonotype was seen repeatedly, ten times or more. This chain links TRBV29-1 with TRBJ2-7; TRBD1 is a possible D gene (6 bases). This CDR3 comprises 13 residues. Trimming removed 5 bases at V and 1 base at J, with 12 bases between. The germline CDR1 and CDR2 sequences are SQVTM and ANQGSEA. CDR3 sequence: CSVSNTGSYEQYV. The CDR3 region has the DNA TGCAGCGTTTCCAATACAGGGTCCTACGAGCAGTACGTC.

This chain joins TRBV7-9 and TRBJ2-2; TRBD2 matches 7 bases. This CDR3 is built from 13 residues. From germline, CDR1 is SEHNR and CDR2 FQNEAQ (reference sequence). V trimming: 8 bases; J trimming: 4 bases; junction bases outside the gene matches: 4. CDR3 in DNA: TGTGCCAGCCTCGGACTAGTCACCGGGGAGCTGTTTTTT. Protein: CASLGLVTGELFF. The full variable domain, rest sourced from reference TRBV7-9 and TRBJ2-2, is DTGVSQNPRHKITKRGQNVTFRCDPISEHNRLYWYRQTLGQGPEFLTYFQNEAQLEKSRLLSDRFSAERPKGSFSTLEIQRTEQGDSAMYLCASLGLVTGELFFGEGSRLTVL.

This clonotype was seen only a few times. This chain links TRBV27 with TRBJ2-3; no clear D. The germline CDR1 and CDR2 sequences are MNHEY and SMNVEV (reference sequence). V shed 1 base and J shed 0 bases, with 8 bases lying between them. The CDR3 runs 15 residues. The CDR3: CASSLYGWSTDTQYF. Here the CDR3 DNA reads TGTGCCAGCAGTTTATACGGGTGGAGCACAGATACGCAGTATTTT.

The chain employs TRBV6-2 or TRBV6-3 and TRBJ2-2; D is ambiguous. V lost 5 bases, J lost 4 bases, and 14 bases lay in between. There are 15 residues in the CDR3. Germline values: CDR1 MNHEY, CDR2 SVGEGT. The DNA for the CDR3 is TGTGCCAGCAGTAGGCTTCGGCAGGTCACCGGGGAGCTGTTTTTT. This gives the protein CASSRLRQVTGELFF.

V usage is TRBV6-2 or TRBV6-3 and J usage is TRBJ1-5; D remains unclear. The CDR3 extends over 15 amino acids. V lost 8 bases and J lost 1, with 15 bases in between. CDR1 and CDR2 from the germline V gene are MNHEY and SVGEGT. The CDR3 DNA sequence: TGTGCCAGCCAAAGACAAGGTGGGAGCAATCAGCCCCAGCATTTT. It encodes CASQRQGGSNQPQHF.

This clonotype was observed a handful of times. The chain recombines TRBV24-1 with TRBJ2-1; 9 bases agree with TRBD2. In germline, CDR1 is KGHDR, CDR2 SFDVKD. The length of the CDR3 is 18 residues. The V gene end was trimmed by 6 bases and the J gene end by 5 bases; junction bases not matched to a gene: 16. CDR3 loop: CATSQGVAGAGTDNEQFF. The CDR3, as DNA: TGTGCCACCAGTCAGGGGGTAGCGGGGGCCGGGACCGACAATGAGCAGTTCTTC.

This clonotype came up a few times. The V and J genes are TRBV7-9 and TRBJ1-6, with D perhaps TRBD1 (5 bases). V lost 6 bases, J lost 0 bases, and 12 bases lay in between. Per germline, CDR1 SEHNR and CDR2 FQNEAQ (reference sequence). This CDR3 contains 16 residues. CDR3 sequence: CASSVAGSSYNSPLHF. CDR3 DNA sequence: TGTGCCAGCAGTGTTGCAGGGAGCTCCTATAATTCACCCCTCCACTTT. The full variable domain, completed using reference TRBV7-9 and TRBJ1-6, is DTGVSQNPRHKITKRGQNVTFRCDPISEHNRLYWYRQTLGQGPEFLTYFQNEAQLEKSRLLSDRFSAERPKGSFSTLEIQRTEQGDSAMYLCASSVAGSSYNSPLHFGNGTRLTVT.

The V call is TRBV18, the J call TRBJ2-7; D ambiguous. CDR1 and CDR2 (germline): KGHSH, LQKENI. This CDR3 has 15 amino acids. The V end lost 6 bases, the J end lost 3 bases, and 18 bases lay between the germline ends. CDR3 amino acids: CASSVNRGTIYEQYV. The CDR3 nucleotides are TGTGCCAGCTCCGTTAATAGAGGAACGATCTACGAGCAGTACGTC.

In this sample, this clonotype turned up a few times. A read error may produce the germline difference seen at one junction end. The chain joins TRBV20-1 to TRBJ1-4; D remains ambiguous. Germline values: CDR1 DFQATT, CDR2 SNEGSKA (reference sequence). The CDR3 length is 11 residues. DNA for the CDR3: TGCAGTGCCAGAGCAGGAGAAAAACTGTTTTTT. It is translated as CSARAGEKLFF.

In its sample, this clonotype was seen many times. V is TRBV12-3 or TRBV12-4 and J is TRBJ2-7; tentatively, D is TRBD2 (6 bases). This CDR3 is built from 15 residues. Trimming removed 2 bases at V and 6 bases at J, with 17 bases between. The CDR3 loop is CASSLQLTGVGEQYF. In DNA, the CDR3 is TGTGCCAGCAGTTTACAGCTGACGGGGGTAGGCGAGCAGTACTTC.

This clonotype was counted a few times. The chain has TRBV4-2 and TRBJ2-3, with D perhaps TRBD1 (5 bases). Germline lookup yields CDR1 LGHNA and CDR2 YNFKEQ. Trimming took off 3 bases at V and 10 bases at J, with 11 bases between the two ends. The length of the CDR3 is 12 residues. CDR3 loop: CASSQVDSSQYF. DNA of the CDR3: TGTGCCAGCAGCCAGGTCGACAGTTCGCAGTATTTT.

This clonotype was seen only a few times. The J gene is TRBJ2-3, the V gene TRBV20-1; 8 bases align to TRBD2. Trimming cost V 4 bases and J 3 bases; bases outside gene matches: 9. CDR3 length: 15 amino acids. The germline V gene has CDR1 DFQATT and CDR2 SNEGSKA (reference sequence). For the CDR3, the DNA is TGCAGTGCTACCTCAACTAGCGGCAAGACAGATACGCAGTATTTT. Translating gives CSATSTSGKTDTQYF.

The chain uses TRBV20-1 and TRBJ2-2; 11 bases match TRBD2. Trimming removed 0 bases from V and 2 bases from J; junction bases left unmatched: 5. This CDR3 spans 17 amino acids. Germline values: CDR1 DFQATT, CDR2 SNEGSKA (reference sequence). Here the CDR3 reads CSARDNRLAGNTGELFF. The CDR3 nucleotides read TGCAGTGCTAGAGATAACCGACTAGCGGGAAACACCGGGGAGCTGTTTTTT.

This clonotype appeared a few times. The chain couples TRBV5-6 to TRBJ2-2, with D hard to call. V gave up 1 base and J gave up 4 bases, with 5 bases separating them. This CDR3 is built from 13 residues. CDR1 SGHDT and CDR2 YYEEEE come from the germline V gene. The DNA for the CDR3 is TGTGCCAGCAGCTTGCAATCCACCGGGGAGCTGTTTTTT. This encodes CASSLQSTGELFF.

The rearrangement uses TRBV7-9 and TRBJ2-1; the D is unclear. V was shortened by 1 base and J by 0 bases, with 7 bases between the two germline ends. The CDR3 spans 15 residues. CDR1 is SEHNR and CDR2 is FQNEAQ in the germline V gene (reference sequence). CDR3 sequence: CASSLDKSSYNEQFF. The DNA for the CDR3 is TGTGCCAGCAGCTTAGACAAAAGCTCCTACAATGAGCAGTTCTTC.

This clonotype has at least ten counts. A read error may account for a junction end that differs from germline. V usage is TRBV12-3 or TRBV12-4 and J usage is TRBJ2-7; 9 positions match TRBD1. The CDR3 is made up of 14 amino acids. The CDR3 nucleotides are TGTGCCAGCAGTTTGGGTGGCTCTCCCGGACAGGGGAACTTC. Translated: CASSLGGSPGQGNF.

J is TRBJ2-7 and V is TRBV5-1; no definite D call. Trimming cost V 4 bases and J 7 bases, with 12 bases left between them. Germline CDR1 is SGHRS and CDR2 is YFSETQ. The CDR3 length is 12 residues. In DNA form, the CDR3 reads TGCGCCAGCAGCCTACCTCCCAGGGAGCAGTACTTC. Protein product: CASSLPPREQYF. The full variable domain, completed using reference TRBV5-1 and TRBJ2-7, is KAGVTQTPRYLIKTRGQQVTLSCSPISGHRSVSWYQQTPGQGLQFLFEYFSETQRNKGNFPGRFSGRQFSNSRSEMNVSTLELGDSALYLCASSLPPREQYFGPGTRLTVT.

This clonotype was seen more than once but under ten times. The chain uses TRBV28 and TRBJ1-6; no clear D gene. CDR3 length: 13 amino acids. The V gene lost 3 bases and the J gene lost 10 bases, with 10 bases spanning the gap. Germline CDR1 and CDR2: MDHEN and SYDVKM. The CDR3: CASSFRDRSPLHF. The CDR3 bases are TGTGCCAGCAGTTTTCGGGATAGATCACCCCTCCACTTT.

This clonotype turned up a few times. J is TRBJ2-5 and V is TRBV7-8; D call uncertain. Per the germline V gene, CDR1 is SGHVS and CDR2 is FQNEAQ. Trimming shortened V by 0 bases and J by 4 bases, and 21 bases separated the two germline ends. CDR3 length: 18 residues. The CDR3 DNA is TGTGCCAGCAGCTTAGCCACAGCAGCCAGGATCGTTCGAGAGACCCAGTACTTC. Translated: CASSLATAARIVRETQYF.

V and J are TRBV3-1 and TRBJ2-1; no reliable D call. CDR3 length equals 19 residues. Germline lookup yields CDR1 LGHDT and CDR2 YNNKEL (reference sequence). Deletions cut 4 bases from V and 9 bases from J, with 31 bases between. The CDR3, as DNA: TGTGCCAGCAGCCCGCCCATATTAACAGTGGGCAAACGGCTAACTGAGCAGTTCTTC. Translated, it gives CASSPPILTVGKRLTEQFF.

The rearrangement uses TRBV5-4 and TRBJ2-3; D is uncertain. Trimming shortened V by 4 bases and J by 3 bases, and 9 bases separated the two germline ends. The germline CDR1 and CDR2 sequences are SGHNT and YYREEE (reference sequence). The CDR3 is made up of 13 amino acids. The CDR3 loop reads CASSPAWTDTQYF. In nucleotides, the CDR3 is TGTGCCAGCAGCCCTGCCTGGACAGATACGCAGTATTTT.

The rearrangement links TRBV5-6 to TRBJ1-2; 8 bases are shared with TRBD1. The length of the CDR3 is 14 residues. Germline trimming cut 0 bases from V and 8 bases from J; bases unmatched to any gene: 6. CDR1 and CDR2 (germline): SGHDT, YYEEEE. CDR3: CASSLAQGASGYTF. Here the CDR3 DNA reads TGTGCCAGCAGCTTGGCCCAGGGGGCCTCGGGCTACACCTTC.

The chain couples TRBV7-2 to TRBJ2-5; TRBD1 might be the D (5 bases). This CDR3 comprises 14 residues. Trimming took 2 bases from V and 4 from J, leaving 11 bases between them. Germline V gives CDR1 SGHTA, CDR2 FQGNSA. The CDR3 region is CASSLSRARETQYF. The CDR3 DNA reads as TGTGCCAGCAGCTTAAGCAGGGCGAGAGAGACCCAGTACTTC. The whole variable domain, filled in from reference TRBV7-2 and TRBJ2-5, reads GAGVSQSPSNKVTEKGKDVELRCDPISGHTALYWYRQSLGQGLEFLIYFQGNSAPDKSGLPSDRFSAERTGGSVSTLTIQRTQQEDSAVYLCASSLSRARETQYFGPGTRLLVL.

The rearrangement joins TRBV18 to TRBJ2-5, with D possibly TRBD2 on 5 matching bases. CDR1 and CDR2 (germline): KGHSH, LQKENI. There are 13 residues in the CDR3. The ends were cut back, 3 bases at V and 2 bases at J, with 7 bases in the middle. The CDR3 DNA sequence: TGTGCCAGCTCACCTAGCGAGCAAGAGACCCAGTACTTC. As protein: CASSPSEQETQYF.

This clonotype was counted only a few times. The rearrangement uses TRBV7-8 and TRBJ2-5; no reliable D call. The CDR3 extends over 12 amino acids. V lost 5 bases to trimming and J lost 7 bases, with 11 bases between them. Germline CDR1 SGHVS, CDR2 FQNEAQ. The CDR3 region has the DNA TGTGCCAGCAGCCTAAGTTGGGGGACCCAGTACTTC. This translates into CASSLSWGTQYF.

This clonotype was counted many times. This chain connects TRBV12-3 or TRBV12-4 to TRBJ1-5, with TRBD1 as a possible D gene (5 bases). This CDR3 is built from 15 residues. V was trimmed by 6 bases and J by 1 base, leaving 13 bases between them. CDR3 in DNA: TGTGCCAGCAGAATGGCTGGGGCGAGCAATCAGCCCCAGCATTTT. This encodes CASRMAGASNQPQHF.

This clonotype turned up a few times. The CDR3 nucleotides are TGCGCCAGCAGCCAAGATTTGGGACAGGGGTTGAAGAATGAGCAGTTCTTC. It codes for CASSQDLGQGLKNEQFF. The rearrangement uses TRBV4-1 and TRBJ2-1, with 10 bases aligning to TRBD1. The CDR3 has 17 residues. In germline, CDR1 is MGHRA, CDR2 YSYEKL. With V trimmed by 0 bases and J by 7 bases, 9 bases remained unmatched.

The chain uses TRBV4-1 and TRBJ1-6; TRBD1 might be the D (5 bases). From germline, CDR1 is MGHRA and CDR2 YSYEKL. Trimming left V 4 bases short and J 0 bases short, with 10 bases between. The CDR3 has 16 residues. In DNA, the CDR3 is TGCGCCAGCAGCCGGGACGGTAGCTCCTATAATTCACCCCTCCACTTT. Protein product: CASSRDGSSYNSPLHF.